These 20 T cell receptor beta chains share one sample of origin, sequenced in a study of T cell repertoires in cytomegalovirus infection (dated by TCRdb to about 2019). The label giving this sample's treatment or condition can be read as: in vitro stimulation with specific CMV peptide epitopes to enrich CMV-specific T cells. Sequencing used an Illumina HiSeq 1500. TCRdb redid the processing of the public reads, applying fastp at Q25 and MiXCR, and retained in-frame beta chains. Every entry covers one CDR3 protein and lists the most common genes and DNA from its rows. The sample records fewer than 650,000 distinct CDR3 sequences, around 40% of which are singletons. The top ten clones comprise 48% of the sample. These receptors have no known antigen. The sequencing used cultured PBMCs, collected from culture after CMV antigen stimulation. All receptors come from a human donor in good health (CMV status not recorded). Some clones in this sample may be carry-over from other donors' samples.

V and J are TRBV12-3 or TRBV12-4 and TRBJ1-5, with D possibly being TRBD1 (5 bases). The CDR3 runs to 13 residues. V was clipped by 7 bases and J by 7 bases, with 14 bases between them. In nucleotides, the CDR3 is TGTGCCAGCACGTTGGGGCGTGTACAGCCCCAGCATTTT. Encoded protein: CASTLGRVQPQHF.

The genes are TRBV6-6 and TRBJ2-3; 9 nucleotides line up with TRBD2. The ends lost 5 bases at V and 5 bases at J; junction bases unmatched: 5. The CDR3 runs 14 residues. In germline, CDR1 is MNHNY, CDR2 SVGAGI (reference sequence). The CDR3 region has the DNA TGTGCCAGCAGTGAGGGCGGGGGGGGAGATACGCAGTATTTT. Translated, it gives CASSEGGGGDTQYF.

The chain joins TRBV6-2 or TRBV6-3 to TRBJ2-1; TRBD2 is a possible D gene (5 bases). In germline, CDR1 is MNHEY, CDR2 SVGEGT. The CDR3 length is 14 residues. The V gene lost 6 bases and the J gene lost 6 bases, with 15 bases spanning the gap. The CDR3 coding sequence is TGTGCCAGCAGCAACGGACTTGCGGGCAATGAGCAGTTCTTC. It specifies CASSNGLAGNEQFF.

The rearrangement uses TRBV6-6 and TRBJ1-6; TRBD1 matches at 8 bases. Trimming removed 4 bases from V and 9 bases from J; junction bases left unmatched: 8. CDR1 and CDR2 from the germline V gene are MNHNY and SVGAGI (reference sequence). The CDR3 sequence is 15 residues long. CDR3 region: CASSSTGGWSSPLHF. The CDR3 DNA reads as TGTGCCAGCAGTTCCACAGGGGGTTGGAGTTCACCCCTCCACTTT.

The chain uses TRBV4-1 and TRBJ2-4; D may be TRBD1 or TRBD2 (6 bases each). Germline-derived CDR1 and CDR2 are MGHRA and YSYEKL. This CDR3 has 16 amino acids. The ends were cut back, 4 bases at V and 5 bases at J, with 18 bases in the middle. The CDR3 DNA reads TGCGCCAGCAGCCTAAGGAGAGGGGGGTCAGAAAACATTCAGTACTTC. Translating it yields CASSLRRGGSENIQYF.

The chain combines TRBV2 with TRBJ1-3; D not resolved. The germline V and J ends were trimmed by 6 bases and 4 bases, with 10 bases remaining between them. The CDR3 has 13 residues. The germline V gene encodes CDR1 SNHLY and CDR2 FYNNEI. The CDR3 sequence is CASRVNQGNTIYF. The CDR3 region has the DNA TGTGCCAGCAGGGTAAACCAAGGAAACACCATATATTTT.

V is TRBV5-1 and J is TRBJ1-2; no reliable D call. CDR3 length equals 14 residues. Trimming removed 1 base at V and 4 bases at J, with 11 bases between. Germline V gene data show CDR1 as SGHRS and CDR2 as YFSETQ. The chain's CDR3 is CASSLKEGRYGYTF. CDR3 DNA sequence: TGCGCCAGCAGCTTGAAAGAGGGTCGCTATGGCTACACCTTC.

The chain's CDR3 is CASSSRYGPYEQYF. As DNA, the CDR3 is TGTGCCAGCAGCTCTCGCTACGGCCCCTACGAGCAGTACTTC. This chain links TRBV7-9 with TRBJ2-7; D remains unclear. Trimming left V 4 bases short and J 2 bases short, with 12 bases between. CDR1 and CDR2 from the germline V gene are SEHNR and FQNEAQ (reference sequence). The CDR3 length is 14 residues.

This clonotype has just a few counts. This chain connects TRBV19 to TRBJ2-2; TRBD2 aligns across 10 bases. This CDR3 spans 17 amino acids. The germline V gene encodes CDR1 LNHDA and CDR2 SQIVND (reference sequence). J gave up 7 bases and V 3 bases, and 11 bases lay outside the gene matches. The CDR3 loop reads CASSISPAGGPIGELFF. The CDR3 DNA reads TGTGCCAGTAGTATTTCCCCAGCGGGAGGGCCAATCGGGGAGCTGTTTTTT. The entire variable domain, with the rest obtained from reference TRBV19 and TRBJ2-2, is as follows: DGGITQSPKYLFRKEGQNVTLSCEQNLNHDAMYWYRQDPGQGLRLIYYSQIVNDFQKGDIAEGYSVSREKKESFPLTVTSAQKNPTAFYLCASSISPAGGPIGELFFGEGSRLTVL.

Worth noting for this clonotype: The junction does not match germline at one end; this may be a read error. V gene TRBV12-3 or TRBV12-4 combines with J gene TRBJ2-1, with 11 bases that match TRBD2. The CDR3 extends over 17 amino acids. CDR3 DNA: TGTGCCAGCAGTCTAGCGGGAGGAGGGAGCTCCTACAATGAGCAGTTCTTC. This sequence encodes CASSLAGGGSSYNEQFF.

This clonotype has more than one count but fewer than ten. The gene calls are TRBV27 and TRBJ2-7; no firm D call. Germline CDR1 is MNHEY and CDR2 is SMNVEV (reference sequence). The CDR3 runs 13 residues. The germline V and J ends were trimmed by 5 bases and 0 bases, with 8 bases remaining between them. The CDR3 coding sequence is TGTGCCAGCAGTAAGTCGAGCTCCTACGAGCAGTACTTC. This codes for CASSKSSSYEQYF.

This clonotype was observed at least ten times. The CDR3 region has the DNA TGTGCCAGCAGCTTTGGGTATCTCTACGAGCAGTACTTC. Translating gives CASSFGYLYEQYF. The J gene is TRBJ2-7, the V gene TRBV7-2, with no clear D. CDR3 length equals 13 residues. Per germline, CDR1 SGHTA and CDR2 FQGNSA. V was pared by 3 bases and J by 3 bases, with 9 bases between.

The chain joins TRBV20-1 to TRBJ1-1; unclear D gene. Germline-derived CDR1 and CDR2 are DFQATT and SNEGSKA (reference sequence). The CDR3 contains 12 residues. V was clipped by 6 bases and J by 5 bases, with 13 bases between them. The CDR3 sequence: CSANVGATEAFF. DNA for the CDR3: TGCAGTGCCAACGTGGGAGCTACTGAAGCTTTCTTT.

This clonotype was counted a few times. V gene TRBV12-3 or TRBV12-4 combines with J gene TRBJ1-4, with 9 bases fitting TRBD1. The CDR3 sequence is 14 residues long. The V segment lost 6 bases and the J segment 6 bases; nucleotides outside the gene matches: 5. The CDR3 bases are TGTGCCAGCAGATACCGGGACAGGGATGAAAAACTGTTTTTT. It encodes CASRYRDRDEKLFF.

The chain carries TRBV4-3 and TRBJ2-3; TRBD2 matches 15 bases. The CDR3 is 21 amino acids. V dropped 1 base and J dropped 2; count of bases not matched to a gene: 13. Germline V gene data show CDR1 as LGHNA and CDR2 as YSLEER. The CDR3 spells CASSQVLGLAGGPYATDTQYF. The CDR3 nucleotides are TGCGCCAGCAGCCAAGTCCTTGGACTAGCGGGAGGGCCCTACGCCACAGATACGCAGTATTTT.

The rearrangement links TRBV6-6 to TRBJ2-1; no reliable D call. The length of the CDR3 is 14 residues. Germline V gives CDR1 MNHNY, CDR2 SVGAGI (reference sequence). Between the trimmed V and J ends, which lost 8 bases and 5 bases, there was a span of 16 bases. The CDR3 coding sequence is TGTGCCAGCGACCCGATCGGTACCAACAATGAGCAGTTCTTC. As protein: CASDPIGTNNEQFF.

This clonotype showed up many times. The V and J genes are TRBV7-2 and TRBJ1-5; D may be TRBD1 (5 bases). Germline values: CDR1 SGHTA, CDR2 FQGNSA. The CDR3 contains 14 residues. The V end lost 4 bases, the J end lost 6 bases, and 13 bases lay between the germline ends. This CDR3 reads CASSSGGLGQPQHF. The CDR3 DNA follows: TGTGCCAGCAGCTCGGGGGGTCTGGGTCAGCCCCAGCATTTT.

In this sample, this clonotype turned up a few times. The chain employs TRBV7-8 and TRBJ1-6; TRBD1 matches 8 bases. Looked up from germline, CDR1 is SGHVS and CDR2 is FQNEAQ. After removal of 6 bases from V and 7 bases from J, the junction contained 11 bases not matched to a gene. The CDR3 is made up of 16 amino acids. The DNA for the CDR3 is TGTGCCAGCAGAAAGGACAGGGCCGCTTGGAATTCACCCCTCCACTTT. Encoded protein: CASRKDRAAWNSPLHF.

This CDR3 reads CASSPTITSGSTDTQYF. The CDR3 bases are TGTGCCAGCAGCCCCACCATAACTAGCGGGAGCACAGATACGCAGTATTTT. This chain connects TRBV7-3 to TRBJ2-3, with TRBD2 matching 9 bases. The CDR3 extends over 17 amino acids. The V gene's germline CDR1 is SGHTA and CDR2 FQGTGA. V trimming: 5 bases; J trimming: 0 bases; junction bases outside the gene matches: 9.

This sequence joins TRBV5-1 and TRBJ2-5; D is tentatively TRBD1 or TRBD2 (6 bases each). The CDR3 is 18 amino acids. Germline V lookup: CDR1 SGHRS, CDR2 YFSETQ. V gave up 1 base and J gave up 4 bases, with 23 bases separating them. The CDR3, as DNA: TGCGCCAGCAGCTTGAGGGGGTTTGCTAGCGACGGGCGAGAGACCCAGTACTTC. Translating gives CASSLRGFASDGRETQYF. Filled out from reference TRBV5-1 and TRBJ2-5, the complete variable domain reads KAGVTQTPRYLIKTRGQQVTLSCSPISGHRSVSWYQQTPGQGLQFLFEYFSETQRNKGNFPGRFSGRQFSNSRSEMNVSTLELGDSALYLCASSLRGFASDGRETQYFGPGTRLLVL.